The rows below give T cell receptor beta chains drawn from one sample of a study of shared clonotypes between healthy human individuals. Clones were read by immunoSEQ multiplex PCR, and TCRdb kept only the in-frame ones, dropping some. The sample comprises roughly 890,000 clones, more than 85% of which are singletons, and about 25% rests with the top ten. Sequenced sample: naive CD8+ T cells sorted from blood. The receptors stem from a man aged 30 to 45 in good health. Both conserved end residues are part of each CDR3. Fields, in order: D gene, V gene, J gene, clone size, CDR3 DNA, CDR3 protein. The D gene is left open where the match is weak. The size entry is marked missing in some rows and otherwise reads once, few, many or a size class.

TRBD2	TRBV9	TRBJ2-7	NA	TGTGCCAGCAGCGTAGCCAGCGGGATGATGGGCGAGCAGTACTTC	CASSVASGMMGEQYF
NA	TRBV28	TRBJ2-7	once	TGTGCCAGCAGTTTATCGACCCGTGGAAGGGAGCAGTACTTC	CASSLSTRGREQYF
TRBD2	TRBV28	TRBJ2-3	NA	TGTGCCAGCAGTTTACTCGGGAGGACAGATACGCAGTATTTT	CASSLLGRTDTQYF
TRBD1	TRBV13	TRBJ1-2	NA	TGTGCCAGCAGCCTACAGGGGGCTCGGCTTCTAGAGGGTGGCTACACCTTC	CASSLQGARLLEGGYTF
TRBD2	TRBV4-3	TRBJ2-1	once	TGCGCCAGCAGCCAAGATCGTCTCGGGAGGGCCTACAATGAGCAGTTCTTC	CASSQDRLGRAYNEQFF
NA	TRBV7-9	TRBJ1-5	NA	TGTGCCAGCAGCTTAAGCGGGAGTAACAATCAGCCCCAGCATTTT	CASSLSGSNNQPQHF
NA	TRBV11-3	TRBJ2-1	NA	TGTGCCAGCAGTTTTGACATACCGTCCTACAATGAGCAGTTCTTC	CASSFDIPSYNEQFF
NA	TRBV7-9	TRBJ2-7	NA	TGTGCCAGCAGCCCTGATGACCACGAGCAGTACTTC	CASSPDDHEQYF
TRBD2	TRBV5-4	TRBJ2-7	NA	TGTGCCAGCAGCTCGGGACTATTTGACGAGCAGTACTTC	CASSSGLFDEQYF
NA	TRBV7-9	TRBJ1-5	few	TGTGCCAGCAGCTCCGGGACTCCCGGTAAGCCCCAGCATTTT	CASSSGTPGKPQHF
NA	TRBV28	TRBJ2-1	few	TGTGCCAGCACCAGCGGCCTTAACAATGAGCAGTTCTTC	CASTSGLNNEQFF
TRBD1	TRBV18	TRBJ2-1	NA	TGTGCCAGCTCACCAGGGGCAGGGGGAGATAATGAGCAGTTCTTC	CASSPGAGGDNEQFF
NA	TRBV28	TRBJ2-7	NA	TGTGCCAGCAGTTCCCTCGGCGAGCAGTACTTC	CASSSLGEQYF
NA	TRBV19	TRBJ2-5	once	TGTGCCAGTAGTATTGGGGAGCAAGAGACCCAGTACTTC	CASSIGEQETQYF
TRBD2	TRBV5-1	TRBJ2-7	few	TGCGCCAGCAGCTTTTACGGACTAGCGGGGGGGTCCTACGAGCAGTACTTC	CASSFYGLAGGSYEQYF
TRBD1	TRBV5-1	TRBJ2-3	NA	TGCGCCAGCAGCTACGACAGGGACACAGATACGCAGTATTTT	CASSYDRDTDTQYF
NA	TRBV7-9	TRBJ1-5	NA	TGTGCCAGCAGCTTATCCCCCTCTCAGCCCCAGCATTTT	CASSLSPSQPQHF
TRBD1	TRBV9	TRBJ2-5	NA	TGTGCCAGCAGCTCCCGGACAGGGTCAGAGACCCAGTACTTC	CASSSRTGSETQYF
TRBD1	TRBV7-9	TRBJ1-2	NA	TGTGCCAGCAGCCCCCGGGACAGGGGCCAACGGTACTATGGCTACACCTTC	CASSPRDRGQRYYGYTF
TRBD2	TRBV19	TRBJ2-1	NA	TGTGCCAGTCAGGCTAGCGGGACCGAGCAGTTCTTC	CASQASGTEQFF
NA	TRBV30	TRBJ1-1	NA	TGTGCCTGGAGTGTACAATCGTCAACTGAAGCTTTCTTT	CAWSVQSSTEAFF
TRBD1	TRBV5-1	TRBJ2-7	NA	TGCGCCAGCAGCTATGCGGGACAGGCAGGCGAGCAGTACTTC	CASSYAGQAGEQYF
NA	TRBV5-5	TRBJ2-2	NA	TGTGCCAGCAGCCAATGGGGGCTTAACGGGGAGCTGTTTTTT	CASSQWGLNGELFF
TRBD2	TRBV9	TRBJ2-7	NA	TGTGCCAGCAGCCCCCCATGGCGGGAGGCCTTCCAGGGAAAGTACTTC	CASSPPWREAFQGKYF
NA	TRBV6-5	TRBJ2-3	NA	TGTGCCAGCAGTTACTCGGACCCCGGAGATACGCAGTATTTT	CASSYSDPGDTQYF
TRBD1	TRBV19	TRBJ2-1	NA	TGTGCCAGTAGTATAGGGGGACAGCGGCTCTACAATGAGCAGTTCTTC	CASSIGGQRLYNEQFF
NA	TRBV5-6	TRBJ2-7	NA	TGTGCCAGCAGCTCGGGCCGATTGGGAACCTACGAGCAGTACTTC	CASSSGRLGTYEQYF
NA	TRBV28	TRBJ1-2	NA	TGTGCCAGCAGGCCCAGGGATGGCTACACCTTC	CASRPRDGYTF
NA	TRBV13	TRBJ2-5	NA	TGTGCCAGCAACGACCCCCTAGAAGAGACCCAGTACTTC	CASNDPLEETQYF
NA	TRBV11-3	TRBJ2-3	once	TGTGCCAGCTCAGGGGGCACAGATACGCAGTATTTT	CASSGGTDTQYF
NA	TRBV7-2	TRBJ2-7	NA	TGTGCCAGCAGCTTAGTCCCCGAACCATACTACGAGCAGTACTTC	CASSLVPEPYYEQYF
TRBD1	TRBV19	TRBJ1-4	NA	TGTGCCAGTTCTTTTCCGGGACAGGGGGCGACTAATGAAAAACTGTTTTTT	CASSFPGQGATNEKLFF
NA	TRBV5-1	TRBJ1-1	NA	TGCGCCAGCAGCTTGTCCGGGGGAGGGAACACTGAAGCTTTCTTT	CASSLSGGGNTEAFF
TRBD2	TRBV7-3	TRBJ2-1	NA	TGTGCCAGCAGCATAGGACTAGCGGGCTACAATGAGCAGTTCTTC	CASSIGLAGYNEQFF
NA	TRBV4-3	TRBJ1-5	once	TGCGCCAGCAGCCAAGTAGACGGGCAGCCCCAGCATTTT	CASSQVDGQPQHF
TRBD1	TRBV27	TRBJ2-7	once	TGTGCCAGTTCCACAGGGGGCACCTACGAGCAGTACTTC	CASSTGGTYEQYF
NA	TRBV28	TRBJ1-2	NA	TGTGCCAGCAGTTTAGGCAGGGCGAACTATGGCTACACCTTC	CASSLGRANYGYTF
NA	TRBV27	TRBJ2-7	NA	TGTGCCAGCAGTTTAATTGCGGGGCGAAGCTCCTACGAGCAGTACTTC	CASSLIAGRSSYEQYF
NA	TRBV27	TRBJ1-5	few	TGTGCCAGCAGTGCAGGGTTAGGTCAGCCCCAGCATTTT	CASSAGLGQPQHF